This T cell receptor beta chain emerged from a study of response to subunit inactivated influenza vaccine. Study outcomes and limitations: The authors suggested that few new T cells are recruited per seasonal influenza vaccination.

MiXCR, applied by TCRdb to the RT-PCR reads, yields one record per CDR3 protein. The data show about 480,000 distinct CDR3 sequences, with approximately 9.9% seen just once and 12% held by the top ten. This clonotype was recorded many times. Antigen specificity is unknown. Germline V gives CDR1 SGHRS, CDR2 YFSETQ. Trimming took off 4 bases at V and 8 bases at J, with 16 bases between the two ends. This CDR3 spans 14 amino acids. The receptor comes from a man in his forties or fifties who received an inactivated influenza vaccine. The V and J genes are TRBV5-1 and TRBJ2-1, with D unclear. Sequences were derived from PBMCs from blood, sampled roughly 46 days after vaccination. The CDR3 region is CASSRDASYDEQFF. The CDR3 bases are TGCGCCAGCAGCAGAGACGCGTCATACGATGAGCAGTTCTTC.